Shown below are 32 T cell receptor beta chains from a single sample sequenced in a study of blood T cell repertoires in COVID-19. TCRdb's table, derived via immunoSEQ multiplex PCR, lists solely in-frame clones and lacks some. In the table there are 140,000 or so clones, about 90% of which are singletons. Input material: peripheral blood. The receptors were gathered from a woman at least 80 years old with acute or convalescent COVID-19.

In DNA, the CDR3 is TGTGCCATCAGTGAGGGGGCTAGCGGGGCCCTGGGAACCCAGTACTTC. Its protein is CAISEGASGALGTQYF. The chain combines TRBV10-3 with TRBJ2-5; TRBD2 matches at 9 bases. The CDR3 spans 16 residues. The germline gives CDR1 ENHRY, CDR2 SYGVKD. With V trimmed by 2 bases and J by 8 bases, 12 bases remained unmatched.

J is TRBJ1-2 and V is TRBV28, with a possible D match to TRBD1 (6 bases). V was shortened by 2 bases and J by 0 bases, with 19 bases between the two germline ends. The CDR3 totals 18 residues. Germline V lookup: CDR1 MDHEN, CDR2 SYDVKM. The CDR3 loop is CASSLRADRSKTNYGYTF. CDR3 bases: TGTGCCAGCAGTTTACGCGCGGACAGATCGAAGACTAACTATGGCTACACCTTC.

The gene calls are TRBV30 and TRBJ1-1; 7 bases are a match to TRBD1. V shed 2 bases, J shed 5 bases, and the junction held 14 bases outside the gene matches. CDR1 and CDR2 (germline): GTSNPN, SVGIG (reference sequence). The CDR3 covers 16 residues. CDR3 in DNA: TGTGCCTGGAGTCAACAGGGCAGGGGGACGGGTACTGAAGCTTTCTTT. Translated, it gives CAWSQQGRGTGTEAFF.

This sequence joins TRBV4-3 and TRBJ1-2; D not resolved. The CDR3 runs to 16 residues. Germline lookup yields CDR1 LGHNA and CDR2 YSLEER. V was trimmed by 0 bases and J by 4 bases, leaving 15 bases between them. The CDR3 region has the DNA TGCGCCAGCAGCCAAGACTCTAGGCCGGGAGGCTATGGCTACACCTTC. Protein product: CASSQDSRPGGYGYTF.

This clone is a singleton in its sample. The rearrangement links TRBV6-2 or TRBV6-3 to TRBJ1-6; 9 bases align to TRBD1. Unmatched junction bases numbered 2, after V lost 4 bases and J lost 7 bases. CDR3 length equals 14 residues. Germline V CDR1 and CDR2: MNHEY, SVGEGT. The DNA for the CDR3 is TGTGCCAGCAGTTGGGACAGGGCGAATTCACCCCTCCACTTT. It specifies CASSWDRANSPLHF.

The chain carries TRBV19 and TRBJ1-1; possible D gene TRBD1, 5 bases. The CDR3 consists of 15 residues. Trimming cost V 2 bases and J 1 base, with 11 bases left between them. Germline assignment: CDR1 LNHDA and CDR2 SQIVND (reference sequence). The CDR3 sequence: CASSIRGSQNTEAFF. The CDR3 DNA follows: TGTGCCAGTAGTATAAGGGGCAGTCAGAACACTGAAGCTTTCTTT.

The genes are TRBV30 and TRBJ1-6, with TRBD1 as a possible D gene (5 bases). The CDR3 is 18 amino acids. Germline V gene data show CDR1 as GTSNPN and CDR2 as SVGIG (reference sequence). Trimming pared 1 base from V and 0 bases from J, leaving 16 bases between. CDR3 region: CAWSARVGPSSYNSPLHF. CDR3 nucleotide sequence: TGTGCCTGGAGTGCCCGAGTGGGGCCTAGCTCCTATAATTCACCCCTCCACTTT.

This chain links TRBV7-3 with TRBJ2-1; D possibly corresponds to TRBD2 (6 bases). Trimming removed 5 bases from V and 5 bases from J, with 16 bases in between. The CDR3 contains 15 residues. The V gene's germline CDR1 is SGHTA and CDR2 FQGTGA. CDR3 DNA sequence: TGTGCCAGCAGCGACCCCCGGGCGGGAAACAATGAGCAGTTCTTC. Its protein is CASSDPRAGNNEQFF.

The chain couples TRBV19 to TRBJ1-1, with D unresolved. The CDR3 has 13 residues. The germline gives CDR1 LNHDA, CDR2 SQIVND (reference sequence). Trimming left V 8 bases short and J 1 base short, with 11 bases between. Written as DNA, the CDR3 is TGTGCCAGTTTGGGCATTCGGAACACTGAAGCTTTCTTT. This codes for CASLGIRNTEAFF. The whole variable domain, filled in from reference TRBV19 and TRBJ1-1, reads DGGITQSPKYLFRKEGQNVTLSCEQNLNHDAMYWYRQDPGQGLRLIYYSQIVNDFQKGDIAEGYSVSREKKESFPLTVTSAQKNPTAFYLCASLGIRNTEAFFGQGTRLTVV.

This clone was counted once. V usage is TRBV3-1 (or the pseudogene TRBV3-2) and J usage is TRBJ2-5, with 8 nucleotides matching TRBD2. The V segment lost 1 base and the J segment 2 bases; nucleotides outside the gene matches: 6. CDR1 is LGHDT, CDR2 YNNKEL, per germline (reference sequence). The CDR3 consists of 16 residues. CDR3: CASSQGLGTSQETQYF. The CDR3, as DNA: TGTGCCAGCAGCCAAGGATTAGGGACTAGTCAAGAGACCCAGTACTTC.

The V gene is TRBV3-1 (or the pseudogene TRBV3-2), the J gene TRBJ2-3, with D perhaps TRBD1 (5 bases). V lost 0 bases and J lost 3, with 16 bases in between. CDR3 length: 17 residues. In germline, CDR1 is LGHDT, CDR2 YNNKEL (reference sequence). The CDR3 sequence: CASSQEKVSQGTDTQYF. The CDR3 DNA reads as TGTGCCAGCAGCCAAGAAAAAGTGTCGCAGGGAACAGATACGCAGTATTTT.

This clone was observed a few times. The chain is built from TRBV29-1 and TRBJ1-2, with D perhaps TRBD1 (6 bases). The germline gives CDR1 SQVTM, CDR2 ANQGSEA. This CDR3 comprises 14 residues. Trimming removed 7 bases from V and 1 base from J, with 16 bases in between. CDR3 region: CSAGRGDVNYGYTF. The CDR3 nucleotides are TGCAGCGCCGGGAGGGGGGACGTTAACTATGGCTACACCTTC.

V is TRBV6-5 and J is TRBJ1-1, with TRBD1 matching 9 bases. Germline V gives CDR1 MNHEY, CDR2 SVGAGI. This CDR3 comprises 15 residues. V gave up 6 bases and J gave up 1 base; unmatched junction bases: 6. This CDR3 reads CASSGTGKPNTEAFF. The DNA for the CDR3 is TGTGCCAGCAGCGGGACAGGGAAACCGAACACTGAAGCTTTCTTT.

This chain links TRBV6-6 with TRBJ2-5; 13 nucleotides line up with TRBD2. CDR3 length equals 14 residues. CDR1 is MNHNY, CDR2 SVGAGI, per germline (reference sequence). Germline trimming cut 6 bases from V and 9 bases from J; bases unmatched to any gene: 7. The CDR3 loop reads CASRGGLAGRAQYF. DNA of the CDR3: TGTGCCAGCAGGGGGGGACTAGCGGGGCGGGCCCAGTACTTC.

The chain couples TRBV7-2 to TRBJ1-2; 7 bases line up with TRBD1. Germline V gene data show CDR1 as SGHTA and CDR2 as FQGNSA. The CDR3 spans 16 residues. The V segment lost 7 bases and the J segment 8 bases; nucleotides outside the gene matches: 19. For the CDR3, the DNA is TGTGCCAGCACAGAATCCCCGGGACAGAGGCTCCTCGGCTACACCTTC. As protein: CASTESPGQRLLGYTF.

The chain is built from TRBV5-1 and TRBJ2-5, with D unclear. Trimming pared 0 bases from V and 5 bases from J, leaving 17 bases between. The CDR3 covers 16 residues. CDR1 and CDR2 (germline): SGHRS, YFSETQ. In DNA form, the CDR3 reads TGCGCCAGCAGCTTGGGGGCTTCAAATTCTCCGGAGACCCAGTACTTC. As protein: CASSLGASNSPETQYF.

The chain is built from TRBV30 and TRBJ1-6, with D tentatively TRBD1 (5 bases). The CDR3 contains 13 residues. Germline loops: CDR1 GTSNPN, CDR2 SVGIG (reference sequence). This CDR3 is CGVGGSYNSPLHF. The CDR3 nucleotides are TGTGGGGTGGGGGGCTCCTATAATTCACCCCTCCACTTT.

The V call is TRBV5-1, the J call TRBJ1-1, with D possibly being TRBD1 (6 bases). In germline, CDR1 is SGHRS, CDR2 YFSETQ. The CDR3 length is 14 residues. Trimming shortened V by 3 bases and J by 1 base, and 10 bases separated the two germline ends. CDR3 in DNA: TGCGCCAGCAGCTCCTCGACAGGGAACACTGAAGCTTTCTTT. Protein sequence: CASSSSTGNTEAFF.

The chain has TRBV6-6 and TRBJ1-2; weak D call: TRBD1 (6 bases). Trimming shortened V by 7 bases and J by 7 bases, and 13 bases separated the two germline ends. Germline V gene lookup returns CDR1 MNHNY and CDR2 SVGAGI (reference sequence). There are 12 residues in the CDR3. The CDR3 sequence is CASMQGIGGYTF. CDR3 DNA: TGTGCCAGCATGCAGGGGATAGGTGGCTACACCTTC.

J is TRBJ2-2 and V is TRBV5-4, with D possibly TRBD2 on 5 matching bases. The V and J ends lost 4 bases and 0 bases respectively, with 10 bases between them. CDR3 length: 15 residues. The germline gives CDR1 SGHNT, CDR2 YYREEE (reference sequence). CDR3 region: CASSGGLTNTGELFF. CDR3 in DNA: TGTGCCAGCAGCGGCGGACTGACGAACACCGGGGAGCTGTTTTTT.

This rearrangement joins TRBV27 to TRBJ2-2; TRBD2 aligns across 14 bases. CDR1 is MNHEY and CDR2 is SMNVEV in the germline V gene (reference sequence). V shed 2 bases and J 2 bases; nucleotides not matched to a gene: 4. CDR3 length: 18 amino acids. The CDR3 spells CASSLRTSGGPNTGELFF. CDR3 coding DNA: TGTGCCAGCAGTTTACGGACTAGCGGGGGGCCTAACACCGGGGAGCTGTTTTTT.

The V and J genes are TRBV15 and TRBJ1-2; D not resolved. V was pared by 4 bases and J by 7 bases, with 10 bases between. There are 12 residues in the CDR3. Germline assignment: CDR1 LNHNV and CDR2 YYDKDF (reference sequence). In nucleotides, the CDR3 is TGTGCCACCAGCACACCCCCCGGTGGCTACACCTTC. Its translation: CATSTPPGGYTF.

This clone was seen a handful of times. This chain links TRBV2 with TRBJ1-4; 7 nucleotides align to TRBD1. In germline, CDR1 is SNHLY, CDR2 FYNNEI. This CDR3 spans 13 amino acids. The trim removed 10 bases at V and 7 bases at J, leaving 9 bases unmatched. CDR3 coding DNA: TGTGCCAACTCGAGGGGGCGGGGTGAAAAACTGTTTTTT. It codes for CANSRGRGEKLFF.

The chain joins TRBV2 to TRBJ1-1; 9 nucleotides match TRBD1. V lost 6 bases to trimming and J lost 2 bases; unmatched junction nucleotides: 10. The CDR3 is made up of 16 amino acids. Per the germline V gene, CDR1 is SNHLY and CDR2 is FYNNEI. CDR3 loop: CASRGLDRGLNTEAFF. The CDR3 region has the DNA TGTGCCAGCAGGGGGTTGGACAGGGGCTTAAACACTGAAGCTTTCTTT.

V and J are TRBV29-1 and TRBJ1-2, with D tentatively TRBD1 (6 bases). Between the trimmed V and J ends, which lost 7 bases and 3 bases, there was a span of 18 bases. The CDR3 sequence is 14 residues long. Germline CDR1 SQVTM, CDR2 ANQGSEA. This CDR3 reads CSASHGGADYGYTF. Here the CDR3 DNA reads TGCAGCGCCTCCCACGGGGGGGCAGACTATGGCTACACCTTC. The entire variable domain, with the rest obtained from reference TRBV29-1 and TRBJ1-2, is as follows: SAVISQKPSRDICQRGTSLTIQCQVDSQVTMMFWYRQQPGQSLTLIATANQGSEATYESGFVIDKFPISRPNLTFSTLTVSNMSPEDSSIYLCSASHGGADYGYTFGSGTRLTVV.

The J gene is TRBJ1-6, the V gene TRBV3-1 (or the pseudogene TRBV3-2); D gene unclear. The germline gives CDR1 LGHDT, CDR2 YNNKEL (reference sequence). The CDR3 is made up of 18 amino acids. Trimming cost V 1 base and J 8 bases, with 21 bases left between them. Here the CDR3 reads CASSQVAARDGFDSPLHF. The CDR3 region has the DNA TGTGCCAGCAGCCAAGTCGCGGCGCGAGACGGGTTTGATTCACCCCTCCACTTT.

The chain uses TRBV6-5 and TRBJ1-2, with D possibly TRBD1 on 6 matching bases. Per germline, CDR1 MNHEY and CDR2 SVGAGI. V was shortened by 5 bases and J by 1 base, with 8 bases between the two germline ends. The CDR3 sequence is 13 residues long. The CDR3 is CASSKDSNYGYTF. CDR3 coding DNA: TGTGCCAGCAGTAAGGACAGTAACTATGGCTACACCTTC.

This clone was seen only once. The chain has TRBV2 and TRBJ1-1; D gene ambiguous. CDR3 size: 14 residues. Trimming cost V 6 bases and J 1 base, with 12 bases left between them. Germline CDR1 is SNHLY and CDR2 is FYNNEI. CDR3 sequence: CASRIGLTNTEAFF. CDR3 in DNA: TGTGCCAGCAGAATTGGGCTGACGAACACTGAAGCTTTCTTT.

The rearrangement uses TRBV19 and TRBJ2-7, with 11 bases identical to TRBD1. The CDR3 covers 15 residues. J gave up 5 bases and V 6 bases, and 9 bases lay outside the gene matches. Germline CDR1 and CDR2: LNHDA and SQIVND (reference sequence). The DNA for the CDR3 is TGTGCCAGTAGCCGGGACAGGGGGACCCAAGACGAGCAGTACTTC. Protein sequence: CASSRDRGTQDEQYF.

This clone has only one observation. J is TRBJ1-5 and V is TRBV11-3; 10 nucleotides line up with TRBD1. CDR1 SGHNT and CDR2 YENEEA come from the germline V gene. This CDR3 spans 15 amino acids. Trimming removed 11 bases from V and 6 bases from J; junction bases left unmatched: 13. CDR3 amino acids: CAPTLRDRGAQPQHF. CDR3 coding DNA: TGTGCCCCTACCCTACGGGACAGGGGTGCTCAGCCCCAGCATTTT.

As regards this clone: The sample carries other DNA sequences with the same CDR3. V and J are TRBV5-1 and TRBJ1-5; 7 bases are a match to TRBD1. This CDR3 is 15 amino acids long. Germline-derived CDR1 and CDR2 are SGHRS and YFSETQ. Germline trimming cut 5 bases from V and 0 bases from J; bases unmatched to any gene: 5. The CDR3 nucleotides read TGCGCCAGCAGTTGGACAGGTAATAGCAATCAGCCCCAGCATTTT. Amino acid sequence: CASSWTGNSNQPQHF.

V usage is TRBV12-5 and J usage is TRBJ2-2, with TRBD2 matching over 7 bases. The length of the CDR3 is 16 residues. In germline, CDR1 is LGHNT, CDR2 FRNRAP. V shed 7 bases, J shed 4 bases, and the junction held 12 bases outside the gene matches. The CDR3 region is CASALGGVVSTGELFF. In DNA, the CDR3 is TGTGCTAGTGCCCTTGGGGGGGTAGTCAGCACCGGGGAGCTGTTTTTT. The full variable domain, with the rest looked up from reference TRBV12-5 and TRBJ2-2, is DARVTQTPRHKVTEMGQEVTMRCQPILGHNTVFWYRQTMMQGLELLAYFRNRAPLDDSGMPKDRFSAEMPDATLATLKIQPSEPRDSAVYFCASALGGVVSTGELFFGEGSRLTVL.